This TCR beta chain was profiled in a study of control samples from healthy donors and cancer patients. Assay used: immunoSEQ multiplex PCR; TCRdb lists only in-frame clones, some missing. The sample has about 160,000 clones, about 94% seen once; the top ten hold 7.5% to 8.5%. J gave up 2 bases and V 6 bases, and 4 bases lay outside the gene matches. The CDR3 is 14 residues long. Germline lookup yields CDR1 SGDLS and CDR2 YYNGEE. This TCR was recovered from a woman aged 40 to 55 in good health. What was sequenced was blood. The chain uses TRBV9 and TRBJ1-3; 8 bases line up with TRBD1. The CDR3 coding sequence is TGTGCCAGCACCGGGACAGGAACTGGAAACACCATATATTTT. This gives the protein CASTGTGTGNTIYF.